This T cell receptor (beta chain) was captured by sequencing in a study of blood T cell repertoires in COVID-19 (dated by TCRdb to 2019 to 2021). Regarding the complete study: The collaborator samples originated in the United States, Italy and Spain and spanned the acute and convalescent phases of COVID-19. The prospective study material was composed of cDNA or gDNA derived from T cells, B-cell-depleted T cells, or PBMCs. Subjects who had been exposed to COVID-19, were actively infected with it, or had recovered from it provided the deeply sampled blood TCRbeta repertoires that made up the dataset. A freely available public database, intended as a resource for researchers studying the immune response to SARS-CoV-2, is where the repertoires were released. The samples were drawn from the first 160 participants of the ongoing ImmuneRACE study and from more than 1,000 subjects provided by 6 global collaborators. The sample metadata nearly always contained a de-identified subject ID, COVID-19 status, age in years and sex. Where HLA class I and class II types were available, the types were taken from metadata supplied by the sample provider, not from assay-based typing.

Collaborating institutions collected whole blood in K2EDTA tubes following their own protocols. For TCRbeta analysis, collaborators shipped samples as frozen whole blood, isolated PBMCs, or DNA extracted from either of those sample types. TCRbeta CDR3 regions were amplified from genomic DNA using the immunoSEQ Assay, a bias-controlled multiplex PCR. Per the source publication's procedure: The number of nucleated cells in each sample was estimated by amplification of reference gene primers within the assay. Sequence reads were collapsed and filtered to measure the absolute abundance of every unique TCRbeta CDR3 rearrangement. For each sample, productive Simpson clonality was calculated as the square root of Simpson's diversity index across productive rearrangements. This is the immuneACCESS table as TCRdb keeps it, with only in-frame sequences that have V and J called. A part of the clones is gone; compared with another copy, unresolved V genes explain less than half, and the rest is unexplained. D and trimming were read from the DNA, whereas the V and J calls and clone size are those reported in that table. A total of about 60,000 clones appear in this sample, almost 85% of them only once. The biggest ten clones account for roughly 8% of the sample.

As to this clone: Its antigen is unknown. One base away there is no much larger clone; base qualities are not given.

Relative to germline, V is 5 bases shorter and J is 8 bases shorter, with 16 bases between their ends. CDR1 and CDR2 are read off the germline V gene (reference sequence) as SEHNR and FQNEAQ. The CDR3 goes from the cysteine to the phenylalanine over 14 residues. Of the read, only the CDR3 DNA is kept; its 42 bases are in frame from base 1. Findings and caveats that apply to the study as a whole: The amount of clinical and demographic metadata varied by source and participant and was provided uncurated.

The sample consisted of peripheral blood. The sequence derives from a woman older than 75 with acute or convalescent COVID-19. The chain is encoded by TRBV7-9 joined to TRBJ2-4; TRBD1 might be the D gene, on 7 matching bases. The DNA is TGTGCCAGCAGCAAGGCGGGACAGTCTGACATTCAGTACTTC. It specifies CASSKAGQSDIQYF.